These 22 T cell receptor beta chains were sequenced from one sample in a study of siplizumab effects on memory and regulatory T cells. Some clones are missing from TCRdb's copy, which holds only in-frame ones; the method was immunoSEQ multiplex PCR. The table includes roughly 70,000 clones, 93% detected once. Sequencing input: CD8+ T cells sorted from blood. Receptors originate from a human donor in good health.

The chain links TRBV7-2 to TRBJ1-1; D unresolved. Trimming removed 3 bases at V and 1 base at J, with 6 bases between. Germline CDR1 reads SGHTA; CDR2 reads FQGNSA. The CDR3 extends over 13 amino acids. CDR3 in amino acids: CASSFGPNTEAFF. CDR3 in DNA: TGTGCCAGCAGCTTCGGTCCGAACACTGAAGCTTTCTTT. The full variable domain, with the rest looked up from reference TRBV7-2 and TRBJ1-1, is GAGVSQSPSNKVTEKGKDVELRCDPISGHTALYWYRQSLGQGLEFLIYFQGNSAPDKSGLPSDRFSAERTGGSVSTLTIQRTQQEDSAVYLCASSFGPNTEAFFGQGTRLTVV.

The V call is TRBV4-1, the J call TRBJ2-3; TRBD2 matches 9 bases. The CDR3 spans 14 residues. The germline gives CDR1 MGHRA, CDR2 YSYEKL. With 1 base clipped from V and 11 bases from J, the junction kept 7 bases outside the gene matches. The CDR3 reads CASSQVSGGHGQYF. DNA of the CDR3: TGCGCCAGCAGCCAAGTTAGCGGGGGTCACGGGCAGTATTTT.

The genes are TRBV7-9 and TRBJ2-7; 7 bases map to TRBD1. Germline trimming cut 3 bases from V and 4 bases from J; bases unmatched to any gene: 3. The CDR3 totals 13 residues. In germline, CDR1 is SEHNR, CDR2 FQNEAQ (reference sequence). The CDR3 region is CASSFIQGYEQYF. CDR3 nucleotide sequence: TGTGCCAGCAGCTTTATACAGGGGTACGAGCAGTACTTC.

V and J are TRBV9 and TRBJ2-1; 10 bases agree with TRBD2. V gave up 3 bases and J gave up 7 bases; unmatched junction bases: 4. Germline CDR1 is SGDLS and CDR2 is YYNGEE. The CDR3 length is 14 residues. CDR3 amino acids: CASSALAGGNEQFF. In DNA, the CDR3 is TGTGCCAGCAGCGCCTTAGCGGGGGGTAATGAGCAGTTCTTC.

V usage is TRBV6-5 and J usage is TRBJ1-1, with D uncertain. This CDR3 region has 14 residues. V shed 2 bases and J shed 1 base, with 8 bases lying between them. Germline V CDR1 and CDR2: MNHEY, SVGAGI. CDR3 region: CASSYEAKNTEAFF. The CDR3 DNA reads TGTGCCAGCAGTTACGAGGCGAAGAACACTGAAGCTTTCTTT.

The chain employs TRBV7-9 and TRBJ2-1; 12 nucleotides line up with TRBD2. With 5 bases clipped from V and 6 bases from J, the junction kept 5 bases outside the gene matches. There are 15 residues in the CDR3. Per germline, CDR1 SEHNR and CDR2 FQNEAQ (reference sequence). The CDR3 here is CASSAPGLAGNEQFF. The CDR3 DNA follows: TGTGCCAGCAGCGCTCCGGGACTAGCGGGCAATGAGCAGTTCTTC. Complete variable domain (other parts from reference TRBV7-9 and TRBJ2-1): DTGVSQNPRHKITKRGQNVTFRCDPISEHNRLYWYRQTLGQGPEFLTYFQNEAQLEKSRLLSDRFSAERPKGSFSTLEIQRTEQGDSAMYLCASSAPGLAGNEQFFGPGTRLTVL.

This chain connects TRBV11-2 to TRBJ1-5, with D unresolved. Germline CDR1 reads SGHAT; CDR2 reads FQNNGV. This CDR3 has 11 residues. With 5 bases removed from V and 4 bases from J, the gap between germline ends came to 3 bases. Written as DNA, the CDR3 is TGTGCCAGCAGCCCGAATCAGCCCCAGCATTTT. Its translation: CASSPNQPQHF.

The chain links TRBV4-2 to TRBJ2-3, with 7 positions matching TRBD2. V was pared by 4 bases and J by 1 base, with 20 bases of the junction left unmatched. From germline, CDR1 is LGHNA and CDR2 YNFKEQ. This CDR3 is built from 20 residues. The CDR3 loop reads CASSPPGVGAGTTGTDTQYF. The CDR3 nucleotides are TGTGCCAGCAGCCCCCCCGGCGTTGGAGCGGGGACCACAGGCACAGATACGCAGTATTTT.

V usage is TRBV9 and J usage is TRBJ2-5; D uncertain. TRBJ2-7 explains the end of the DNA better; the J call may be wrong. CDR1 SGDLS and CDR2 YYNGEE come from the germline V gene. CDR3 length: 14 amino acids. As DNA, the CDR3 is TGTGCCAGCAGCGTAAGCATGATGGCCTACGAGCAGTACTTC. Its protein is CASSVSMMAYEQYF.

V gene TRBV5-6 combines with J gene TRBJ2-5; 14 bases line up with TRBD2. V gave up 2 bases and J gave up 8 bases; unmatched junction bases: 8. The CDR3 is 16 amino acids. Germline CDR1 SGHDT, CDR2 YYEEEE. CDR3 sequence (DNA): TGTGCCAGCAGCTTAGGACTAGCGGGGGGAACAGGAACCCAGTACTTC. It encodes CASSLGLAGGTGTQYF.

V is TRBV18 and J is TRBJ2-1; TRBD2 aligns across 11 bases. Germline V gene sequence: CDR1 KGHSH, CDR2 LQKENI. The V segment lost 0 bases and the J segment 4 bases; nucleotides outside the gene matches: 2. The CDR3 totals 16 residues. CDR3 sequence reads: CASSPPRLAGYNEQFF. CDR3 nucleotide sequence: TGTGCCAGCTCACCACCTAGACTAGCGGGGTACAATGAGCAGTTCTTC.

The V call is TRBV9, the J call TRBJ1-5, with no clear D. Per germline, CDR1 SGDLS and CDR2 YYNGEE. V dropped 1 base and J dropped 0 bases, with 5 bases sitting between them. The CDR3 has 14 amino acids. As DNA, the CDR3 is TGTGCCAGCAGCGTAACTGATAGCAATCAGCCCCAGCATTTT. This sequence encodes CASSVTDSNQPQHF.

V is TRBV5-6 and J is TRBJ2-7; D gene uncertain. Germline CDR1 is SGHDT and CDR2 is YYEEEE. V was clipped by 2 bases and J by 5 bases, with 5 bases between them. The CDR3 contains 11 residues. Written as DNA, the CDR3 is TGTGCCAGCAGCTTTCTTCACGAGCAGTACTTC. Translation gives CASSFLHEQYF.

This chain connects TRBV4-3 to TRBJ1-1; 7 bases map to TRBD1. The CDR3 runs 13 residues. The J segment lost 4 bases and the V segment lost 3 bases, leaving 2 bases of the junction unmatched. The germline CDR1 and CDR2 sequences are LGHNA and YSLEER. This CDR3 is CASSQSGGTEAFF. The CDR3 coding sequence is TGCGCCAGCAGCCAGTCAGGGGGCACTGAAGCTTTCTTT.

The chain is built from TRBV29-1 and TRBJ1-2; maybe TRBD1 (5 bases). In germline, CDR1 is SQVTM, CDR2 ANQGSEA. The CDR3 loop spans 15 amino acids. V gave up 0 bases and J gave up 4 bases, with 15 bases separating them. CDR3 in DNA: TGCAGCGTTGAAGATAATACCGGGACTCCCTATGGCTACACCTTC. It yields the protein CSVEDNTGTPYGYTF.

Only one count was recorded for this clone. The rearrangement joins TRBV28 to TRBJ2-3; D may match TRBD1 or TRBD2 (5 bases each). The V and J ends lost 6 bases and 1 base respectively, with 8 bases between them. CDR3 size: 13 residues. Germline CDR1 and CDR2: MDHEN and SYDVKM. The CDR3, as DNA: TGTGCCAGCAGGGGGACGGGCACAGATACGCAGTATTTT. Translation gives CASRGTGTDTQYF.

The genes are TRBV9 and TRBJ2-3, with 8 bases aligning to TRBD2. CDR1 and CDR2 (germline): SGDLS, YYNGEE. J was trimmed by 5 bases and V by 3 bases; bases with no gene match: 8. The CDR3 is 15 residues long. CDR3 region: CASSAGLGLGDTQYF. As DNA, the CDR3 is TGTGCCAGCAGCGCGGGACTAGGTCTTGGAGATACGCAGTATTTT.

This chain joins TRBV5-1 and TRBJ2-1, with 8 bases that match TRBD2. CDR1 is SGHRS and CDR2 is YFSETQ in the germline V gene. This CDR3 spans 13 amino acids. V shed 0 bases and J 10 bases; nucleotides not matched to a gene: 3. The CDR3 sequence: CASSLVQRGEQFF. The CDR3 nucleotides are TGCGCCAGCAGCTTGGTGCAGCGGGGGGAGCAGTTCTTC.

The J gene is TRBJ1-5, the V gene TRBV10-3; TRBD1 aligns across 8 bases. Looked up from germline, CDR1 is ENHRY and CDR2 is SYGVKD. V shed 1 base and J 3 bases; nucleotides not matched to a gene: 5. The CDR3 sequence is 16 residues long. The CDR3 DNA is TGTGCCATCAGTGAGTGGGGACAGGATCCCAATCAGCCCCAGCATTTT. Its translation: CAISEWGQDPNQPQHF.

This chain connects TRBV6-5 to TRBJ1-1; TRBD1 is a possible D gene (6 bases). CDR1 and CDR2 (germline): MNHEY, SVGAGI. This CDR3 comprises 14 residues. V was shortened by 4 bases and J by 6 bases, with 15 bases between the two germline ends. The CDR3 DNA is TGTGCCAGCAGTTTAGGGGGAAGTGGCCCTGAAGCTTTCTTT. As protein: CASSLGGSGPEAFF.

A few counts support this clone. The chain uses TRBV29-1 and TRBJ1-1; D is unclear. The CDR3 consists of 11 residues. The germline V gene has CDR1 SQVTM and CDR2 ANQGSEA. V dropped 7 bases and J dropped 7 bases, with 13 bases sitting between them. This chain's CDR3 is CSAPVASEAFF. The CDR3, as DNA: TGCAGCGCCCCAGTGGCCAGTGAAGCTTTCTTT.

As concerns this clone: This specimen includes other DNA sequences encoding the same CDR3. The chain's CDR3 is CASSIGRNTEAFF. DNA of the CDR3: TGTGCCAGTAGTATAGGTCGAAACACTGAAGCTTTCTTT. The chain has TRBV19 and TRBJ1-1; D uncertain. Trimming took 1 base from V and 2 from J, leaving 5 bases between them. Per the germline V gene, CDR1 is LNHDA and CDR2 is SQIVND (reference sequence). CDR3 length: 13 amino acids.